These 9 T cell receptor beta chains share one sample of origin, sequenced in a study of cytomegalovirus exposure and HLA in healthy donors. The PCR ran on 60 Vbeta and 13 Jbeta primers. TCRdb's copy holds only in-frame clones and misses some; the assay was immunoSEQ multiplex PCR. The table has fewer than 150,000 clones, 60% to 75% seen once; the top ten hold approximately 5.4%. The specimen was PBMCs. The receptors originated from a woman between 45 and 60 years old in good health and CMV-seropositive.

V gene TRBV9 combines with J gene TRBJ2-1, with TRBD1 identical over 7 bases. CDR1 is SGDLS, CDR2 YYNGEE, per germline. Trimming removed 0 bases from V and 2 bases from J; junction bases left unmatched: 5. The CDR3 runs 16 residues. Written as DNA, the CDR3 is TGTGCCAGCAGCGTAGGAACCGGGACAGCCTACAATGAGCAGTTCTTC. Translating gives CASSVGTGTAYNEQFF.

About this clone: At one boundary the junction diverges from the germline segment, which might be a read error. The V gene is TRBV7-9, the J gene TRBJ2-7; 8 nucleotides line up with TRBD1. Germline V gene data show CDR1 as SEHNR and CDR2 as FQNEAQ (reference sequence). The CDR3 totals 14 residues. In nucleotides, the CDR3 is TGTGCCAGCAGCTTGACAGGGGCAGACTACGAGCAGTGCTTC. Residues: CASSLTGADYEQCF.

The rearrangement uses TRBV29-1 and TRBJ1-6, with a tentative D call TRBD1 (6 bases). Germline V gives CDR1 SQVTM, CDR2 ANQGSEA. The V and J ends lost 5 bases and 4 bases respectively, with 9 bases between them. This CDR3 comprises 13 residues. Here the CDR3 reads CSVSTGYNSPLHF. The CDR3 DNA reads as TGCAGCGTTTCAACAGGGTATAATTCACCCCTCCACTTT.

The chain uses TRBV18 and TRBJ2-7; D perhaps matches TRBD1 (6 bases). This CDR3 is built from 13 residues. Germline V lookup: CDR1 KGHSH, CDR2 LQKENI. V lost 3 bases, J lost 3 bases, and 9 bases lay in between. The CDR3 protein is CASSPAQGYEQYF. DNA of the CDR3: TGTGCCAGCTCACCGGCACAGGGCTACGAGCAGTACTTC.

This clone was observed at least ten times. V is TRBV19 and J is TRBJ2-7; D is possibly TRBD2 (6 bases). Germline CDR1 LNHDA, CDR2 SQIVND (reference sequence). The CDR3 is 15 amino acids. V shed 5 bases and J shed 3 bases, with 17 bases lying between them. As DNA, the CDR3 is TGTGCCAGTAGTCCGCGGGGAAGGAAGGACTACGAGCAGTACTTC. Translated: CASSPRGRKDYEQYF.

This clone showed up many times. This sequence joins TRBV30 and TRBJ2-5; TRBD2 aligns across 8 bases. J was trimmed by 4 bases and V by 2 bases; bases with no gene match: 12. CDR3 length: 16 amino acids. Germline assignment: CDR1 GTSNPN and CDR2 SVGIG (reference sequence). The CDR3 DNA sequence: TGTGCCTGGAGTCCCCGGGGTAGCGGGGTAGGAGAGACCCAGTACTTC. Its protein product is CAWSPRGSGVGETQYF.

CDR3 region: CASSSNGNIQYF. The CDR3 DNA is TGTGCCAGCAGCTCCAACGGGAACATTCAGTACTTC. The gene calls are TRBV5-6 and TRBJ2-4; no reliable D call. The ends were cut back, 3 bases at V and 7 bases at J, with 8 bases in the middle. CDR1 and CDR2 (germline): SGHDT, YYEEEE. The CDR3 consists of 12 residues. Drawing the rest from reference TRBV5-6 and TRBJ2-4, the complete variable domain is DAGVTQSPTHLIKTRGQQVTLRCSPKSGHDTVSWYQQALGQGPQFIFQYYEEEERQRGNFPDRFSGHQFPNYSSELNVNALLLGDSALYLCASSSNGNIQYFGAGTRLSVL.

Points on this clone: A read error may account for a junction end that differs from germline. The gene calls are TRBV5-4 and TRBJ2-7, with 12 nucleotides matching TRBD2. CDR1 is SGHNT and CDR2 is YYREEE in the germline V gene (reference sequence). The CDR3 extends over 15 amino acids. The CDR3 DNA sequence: TGTTCCAGCAGCCGGACTAGCGGGGCTTCCTACGAGCAGTACTTC. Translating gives CSSSRTSGASYEQYF.

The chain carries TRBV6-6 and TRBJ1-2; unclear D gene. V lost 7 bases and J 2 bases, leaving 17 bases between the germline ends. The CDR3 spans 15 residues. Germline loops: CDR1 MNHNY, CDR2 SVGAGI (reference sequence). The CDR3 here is CASTPAQNRNYGYTF. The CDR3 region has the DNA TGTGCCAGCACCCCAGCTCAGAACAGAAACTATGGCTACACCTTC.